These 2 T cell receptor beta chains share one sample of origin, sequenced in a study of blood T cell repertoires in COVID-19. The table came from immunoSEQ multiplex PCR; TCRdb's copy has only in-frame clones and leaves some out. This table holds around 250,000 clones, 80% to 90% found once. The specimen sequenced was PBMCs or T cells enriched from blood (not recorded which). The receptors derive from a woman in her forties or fifties who had recovered from COVID-19.

This chain connects TRBV14 to TRBJ1-2; D might be TRBD1 (5 bases). V lost 3 bases, J lost 8 bases, and 10 bases lay in between. Germline CDR1 SGHDN, CDR2 FVKESK. CDR3 length: 12 residues. The CDR3 sequence is CASSQGGFGYTF. In DNA form, the CDR3 reads TGTGCCAGCAGCCAGGGGGGGTTCGGCTACACCTTC.

V gene TRBV29-1 combines with J gene TRBJ1-2; 8 bases fit TRBD1. The CDR3 extends over 11 amino acids. Germline-derived CDR1 and CDR2 are SQVTM and ANQGSEA. The CDR3 here is CRGGQDYGYTF. Here the CDR3 DNA reads TGCAGGGGGGGACAGGACTATGGCTACACCTTC.